This TCR beta chain derives from a study of T cells in Graves' hyperthyroidism and ophthalmopathy. Regarding the study as a whole: Clonotypes that were expanded in thyroid above 0.001 mostly appeared in blood too.

In the case of this clonotype: What it binds is not known.

Between the trimmed V and J ends, which lost 0 bases and 0 bases, there was a span of 16 bases. The germline V gene has CDR1 SGDLS and CDR2 YYNGEE. CDR3 length: 18 amino acids. Amplified TCR beta CDR3 regions came from RNA transcripts. TCR CDR3 underwent first-round RT-PCR with the HTBI primer set. In TCRdb, the multiplex PCR reads were re-called with MiXCR into one record per CDR3 protein. This repertoire shows hundreds of thousands of distinct CDR3 sequences, around 20% found once; its top ten account for about 35%. The TCR originated in a young man with Graves' ophthalmopathy. V gene TRBV9 combines with J gene TRBJ2-1; the D gene is possibly TRBD2 (6 bases). The sample was blood. Here the CDR3 reads CASSVGAHSGPSYNEQFF. Written as DNA, the CDR3 is TGTGCCAGCAGCGTAGGAGCACACAGCGGGCCCTCCTACAATGAGCAGTTCTTC.